The 29 T cell receptor beta chains reported below all come from one sample, sequenced in a study of cytomegalovirus exposure and HLA in healthy donors (TCRdb year 2017). The method behind the library was the immunoSEQ multiplex PCR assay. For the multiplex PCR, a mixture combining 60 forward primers for TCR Vbeta segments and 13 reverse primers for TCR Jbeta segments was used. As stored in TCRdb, this immuneACCESS dataset retains in-frame rearrangements with V and J assigned. A fraction of the clones does not appear; measured against another copy, unresolved V genes explain less than half of the discrepancy, and the remainder lacks a known reason. This sample comprises 150,000 or so clones, about 80% of them detected only once. The ten largest clones add up to more than 0.8% of the sample. Material for sequencing was PBMCs. The receptors were sampled from a woman between 40 and 50 years old in good health and CMV-seronegative.

A word on this clone: Additional DNA sequences in this sample encode the identical CDR3. This chain uses TRBV25-1 with TRBJ1-5; D perhaps matches TRBD1 (5 bases). Germline values: CDR1 MGHDK, CDR2 SYGVNS. The V and J ends lost 4 bases and 4 bases respectively, with 11 bases between them. The CDR3 runs to 14 residues. This chain's CDR3 is CASSGPGGNQPQHF. Written as DNA, the CDR3 is TGTGCCAGCAGTGGGCCGGGGGGGAATCAGCCCCAGCATTTT. Looking up the rest from reference TRBV25-1 and TRBJ1-5 gives the full variable domain: EADIYQTPRYLVIGTGKKITLECSQTMGHDKMYWYQQDPGMELHLIHYSYGVNSTEKGDLSSESTVSRIRTEHFPLTLESARPSHTSQYLCASSGPGGNQPQHFGDGTRLSIL.

The DNA for the CDR3 is TGTGCCAGCGGAACAGGGGCCTACGAGCAGTACTTC. It specifies CASGTGAYEQYF. V is TRBV27 and J is TRBJ2-7; 7 positions match TRBD1. Trimming at V came to 8 bases and at J to 2 bases, leaving 3 bases not matched to a gene. Germline V gives CDR1 MNHEY, CDR2 SMNVEV (reference sequence). CDR3 length: 12 amino acids.

The chain uses TRBV6-5 and TRBJ2-7; TRBD1 matches 8 bases. Germline V CDR1 and CDR2: MNHEY, SVGAGI. This CDR3 has 14 residues. J was trimmed by 7 bases and V by 7 bases; bases with no gene match: 12. The CDR3 region is CASTYRTGSSEQYF. DNA of the CDR3: TGTGCCAGCACCTACCGGACAGGGTCGAGTGAGCAGTACTTC.

This clone was detected only once. V is TRBV15 and J is TRBJ2-1, with 7 bases aligning to TRBD2. Trimming cost V 8 bases and J 5 bases; bases outside gene matches: 6. Germline-derived CDR1 and CDR2 are LNHNV and YYDKDF (reference sequence). The CDR3 spans 13 residues. CDR3 bases: TGTGCCACCCAGCGGGGACGTAACAATGAGCAGTTCTTC. The encoded protein is CATQRGRNNEQFF.

This clone was counted a single time. V usage is TRBV28 and J usage is TRBJ2-3, with TRBD2 matching 9 bases. CDR3 size: 14 residues. The germline CDR1 and CDR2 sequences are MDHEN and SYDVKM. The junction had 6 bases not matched to a gene; V was cut back by 7 bases and J by 4 bases. This CDR3 is CASTSSGTPDTQYF. As DNA, the CDR3 is TGTGCCAGCACTTCTAGCGGGACTCCAGATACGCAGTATTTT.

This sequence joins TRBV5-1 and TRBJ1-1, with a weak D call TRBD1 (6 bases). The CDR3 totals 15 residues. Between the trimmed V and J ends, which lost 0 bases and 5 bases, there was a span of 14 bases. Germline V CDR1 and CDR2: SGHRS, YFSETQ. The CDR3 nucleotides read TGCGCCAGCAGCTTGGAAGGGGGGGAACGGACTGAAGCTTTCTTT. Translation: CASSLEGGERTEAFF.

CDR3 nucleotides: TGTGCCAGCAGCTTAGTGAGGAATAACCTAGCGTCGACCTACGAGCAGTACTTC. The encoded protein is CASSLVRNNLASTYEQYF. This chain links TRBV7-9 with TRBJ2-7, with D possibly matching TRBD2 (6 bases). The germline V gene encodes CDR1 SEHNR and CDR2 FQNEAQ (reference sequence). This CDR3 is 18 amino acids long. Trimming took off 1 base at V and 2 bases at J, with 21 bases between the two ends.

The genes are TRBV14 and TRBJ2-3; possibly TRBD1 for D (6 bases). CDR3 length equals 13 residues. Germline-derived CDR1 and CDR2 are SGHDN and FVKESK. V was trimmed by 4 bases and J by 2 bases, leaving 7 bases between them. The DNA for the CDR3 is TGTGCCAGCAGCCGGGGACACACAGATACGCAGTATTTT. Its translation: CASSRGHTDTQYF.

The chain links TRBV7-9 to TRBJ1-1; TRBD1 agrees at 9 bases. V shed 2 bases and J 1 base; nucleotides not matched to a gene: 2. The germline V gene has CDR1 SEHNR and CDR2 FQNEAQ (reference sequence). This CDR3 is 15 amino acids long. CDR3 DNA sequence: TGTGCCAGCAGCTTACGACAGGGGGGGAACACTGAAGCTTTCTTT. Encoded protein: CASSLRQGGNTEAFF.

The rearrangement links TRBV21-1 to TRBJ2-3; TRBD1 is taken as the D call from the table, unchecked against the DNA. TRBV21-1 is deemed a pseudogene. The CDR3 extends over 19 amino acids. The CDR3 nucleotides are TGTGCCAGCAGCAATGTGAGGGACAGGGGGATTGAGGGCACAGATACGCAGTATTTT. Its translation: CASSNVRDRGIEGTDTQYF.

The rearrangement uses TRBV28 and TRBJ2-7; 9 bases fit TRBD1. The CDR3 runs to 14 residues. With V trimmed by 7 bases and J by 5 bases, 9 bases remained unmatched. Germline CDR1 is MDHEN and CDR2 is SYDVKM. The CDR3 DNA follows: TGTGCCAGCAAATTTCGGACAGGGGTGGACGAGCAGTACTTC. Protein: CASKFRTGVDEQYF.

This clone appeared a few times. The V gene is TRBV9, the J gene TRBJ1-3, with D possibly being TRBD1 (6 bases). Trimming removed 4 bases at V and 5 bases at J, with 16 bases between. The CDR3 length is 15 residues. Germline CDR1 SGDLS, CDR2 YYNGEE. CDR3 sequence reads: CASSSDPGQRNTIYF. The CDR3 nucleotides are TGTGCCAGCAGCTCCGATCCGGGACAACGAAACACCATATATTTT.

V and J are TRBV10-3 and TRBJ1-4, with 9 nucleotides matching TRBD1. The CDR3 sequence is 13 residues long. Germline V gives CDR1 ENHRY, CDR2 SYGVKD. The V segment lost 5 bases and the J segment 8 bases; nucleotides outside the gene matches: 3. CDR3 in amino acids: CAISPTGGEKLFF. The DNA for the CDR3 is TGTGCCATCAGTCCGACAGGGGGGGAAAAACTGTTTTTT.

This clone was seen more than once but under ten times. The chain employs TRBV10-3 and TRBJ2-2; 10 bases are shared with TRBD2. J lost 7 bases, V lost 7 bases, and 9 bases had no gene match. The germline V gene has CDR1 ENHRY and CDR2 SYGVKD. This CDR3 has 15 amino acids. The CDR3 sequence: CAIMASGSYNGELFF. In DNA form, the CDR3 reads TGTGCCATCATGGCTAGCGGGAGTTATAACGGGGAGCTGTTTTTT.

Only one count was recorded for this clone. The genes are TRBV19 and TRBJ1-5; weak D call: TRBD1 (6 bases). Germline CDR1 reads LNHDA; CDR2 reads SQIVND (reference sequence). This CDR3 contains 15 residues. V was cut by 3 bases and J by 2 bases, with 11 bases left in between. The CDR3 sequence is CASSITPGGNQPQHF. In nucleotides, the CDR3 is TGTGCCAGTAGTATTACCCCAGGGGGCAATCAGCCCCAGCATTTT.

V and J are TRBV9 and TRBJ1-4; D is undetermined. CDR1 SGDLS and CDR2 YYNGEE come from the germline V gene. This CDR3 region has 15 residues. V lost 1 base, J lost 0 bases, and 7 bases lay in between. The CDR3 bases are TGTGCCAGCAGCGTAAGTCAGGCAACTAATGAAAAACTGTTTTTT. The encoded protein is CASSVSQATNEKLFF.

The V call is TRBV10-3, the J call TRBJ2-7; 11 nucleotides align to TRBD2. The CDR3 is 14 residues long. V dropped 8 bases and J dropped 7; count of bases not matched to a gene: 10. The V gene's germline CDR1 is ENHRY and CDR2 SYGVKD. Here the CDR3 reads CAIGLAGGSREQYF. DNA for the CDR3: TGTGCCATCGGTCTAGCGGGAGGTTCCCGTGAGCAGTACTTC.

The CDR3 reads CASSSHDQTGAETQYF. DNA for the CDR3: TGTGCCAGCAGCTCCCACGACCAAACAGGGGCAGAGACCCAGTACTTC. V usage is TRBV7-6 and J usage is TRBJ2-5, with 7 positions matching TRBD1. The length of the CDR3 is 16 residues. Germline V CDR1 and CDR2: SGHVS, FNYEAQ. After removal of 4 bases from V and 4 bases from J, the junction contained 12 bases not matched to a gene.

This sequence joins TRBV10-3 and TRBJ2-1; 10 bases are shared with TRBD2. Germline loops: CDR1 ENHRY, CDR2 SYGVKD. With 9 bases clipped from V and 7 bases from J, the junction kept 9 bases outside the gene matches. The CDR3 covers 14 residues. The CDR3 loop reads CAIDTSGKGNEQFF. In DNA, the CDR3 is TGTGCCATAGATACTAGCGGGAAGGGGAATGAGCAGTTCTTC.

The V and J genes are TRBV28 and TRBJ2-7, with 7 positions matching TRBD1. The CDR3 totals 13 residues. Trimming removed 5 bases from V and 3 bases from J; junction bases left unmatched: 4. Germline V gene data show CDR1 as MDHEN and CDR2 as SYDVKM. CDR3 residues: CASSRDRYYEQYF. In nucleotides, the CDR3 is TGTGCCAGCAGTCGGGACAGATACTACGAGCAGTACTTC.

The chain has TRBV6-1 and TRBJ2-7; perhaps TRBD2 as D (5 bases). The V gene lost 11 bases and the J gene lost 3 bases, with 11 bases spanning the gap. Germline V lookup: CDR1 MNHNS, CDR2 SASEGT. The CDR3 contains 11 residues. The CDR3 DNA is TGTGCCTCAACCGGGGACTACGAGCAGTACTTC. The encoded protein is CASTGDYEQYF.

The chain recombines TRBV18 with TRBJ2-7; 7 bases map to TRBD1. Per germline, CDR1 KGHSH and CDR2 LQKENI. CDR3 length: 15 amino acids. V dropped 1 base and J dropped 3; count of bases not matched to a gene: 6. CDR3 DNA: TGTGCCAGCTCACCACAGGCACAGGGGATCTACGAGCAGTACTTC. This sequence encodes CASSPQAQGIYEQYF.

This sequence joins TRBV27 and TRBJ2-5; 7 bases align to TRBD1. The V segment lost 10 bases and the J segment 3 bases; nucleotides outside the gene matches: 8. CDR1 MNHEY and CDR2 SMNVEV come from the germline V gene (reference sequence). The CDR3 is 13 amino acids. The CDR3 loop is CATAGGAKETQYF. In DNA form, the CDR3 reads TGTGCCACCGCAGGGGGTGCCAAAGAGACCCAGTACTTC.

The rearrangement links TRBV10-3 to TRBJ2-1; 13 bases are shared with TRBD2. This CDR3 is built from 19 residues. Germline V gene data show CDR1 as ENHRY and CDR2 as SYGVKD. V was clipped by 3 bases and J by 5 bases; unmatched bases: 13. The CDR3 loop is CAISDGLAGVVTGHNEQFF. The CDR3, as DNA: TGTGCCATCAGTGACGGACTAGCGGGAGTGGTCACGGGACACAATGAGCAGTTCTTC.

The CDR3 is CASSFTGGANVLTF. The CDR3 DNA follows: TGTGCCAGCAGCTTTACAGGGGGGGCCAACGTCCTGACTTTC. The chain has TRBV11-2 and TRBJ2-6; tentatively, D is TRBD1 (6 bases). Germline lookup yields CDR1 SGHAT and CDR2 FQNNGV. The CDR3 consists of 14 residues. V gave up 3 bases and J gave up 4 bases, with 7 bases separating them.

The CDR3 region is CASSLAASGETQYF. The DNA of the CDR3 is TGCGCCAGCAGCTTGGCCGCATCGGGAGAGACCCAGTACTTC. This chain uses TRBV5-1 with TRBJ2-5; D gene unclear. The ends were cut back, 0 bases at V and 4 bases at J, with 10 bases in the middle. Germline V CDR1 and CDR2: SGHRS, YFSETQ. The CDR3 length is 14 residues.

This chain joins TRBV7-8 and TRBJ1-1, with D hard to call. Per the germline V gene, CDR1 is SGHVS and CDR2 is FQNEAQ. The CDR3 length is 15 residues. V shed 0 bases and J shed 8 bases, with 16 bases lying between them. The CDR3 region is CASSLARHALGEAFF. The CDR3 DNA reads TGTGCCAGCAGCTTAGCCAGACACGCACTAGGGGAAGCTTTCTTT.

The chain uses TRBV11-2 and TRBJ2-3; 9 nucleotides line up with TRBD2. Germline lookup yields CDR1 SGHAT and CDR2 FQNNGV. The V and J ends lost 2 bases and 5 bases, in that order; junction bases with no gene match: 5. The CDR3 is 15 residues long. The chain's CDR3 is CASSLIAGAVDTQYF. DNA of the CDR3: TGTGCCAGCAGCTTAATAGCGGGAGCGGTAGATACGCAGTATTTT.

The chain employs TRBV2 and TRBJ1-4; TRBD1 agrees at 8 bases. CDR1 is SNHLY, CDR2 FYNNEI, per germline. The CDR3 is made up of 14 amino acids. V trimming: 6 bases; J trimming: 5 bases; junction bases outside the gene matches: 5. The CDR3 DNA is TGTGCCAGCAGCGGGACAGGCCGGAATGAAAAACTGTTTTTT. Translating it yields CASSGTGRNEKLFF.